The rows below give T cell receptor beta chains drawn from one sample of a study of T-cell reconstitution after alpha-beta-depleted transplantation in children. TCRdb recomputed calls from the PCR reads with MiXCR, one row per CDR3 protein. The table includes 300,000 to 400,000 distinct CDR3 sequences, roughly 25% detected once. The specimen was PBMCs, mostly from graft donor cells, collected 180 days after TCRalphabeta/CD19-depleted stem cell transplant. The receptors here all came from a male patient younger than 18 who had a stem cell transplant for acute lymphoblastic leukemia, so the T cells may come from the graft donor. The conserved cysteine and the conserved F or W are not part of the CDR3 here. The order of the fields is J gene, V gene, clone size, CDR3 protein. Expanded clones get a size class; other rows say once, few or many, or leave the size out.

TRBJ2-6 TRBV5-1 few ASSLAQTTSGANVLT
TRBJ2-7 TRBV20-1 few SAISGSSYEQY
TRBJ2-7 TRBV29-1 NA SVEDPGQGYEQY
TRBJ2-6 TRBV20-1 NA SARPRVDSGANVLT
TRBJ1-1 TRBV6-2/TRBV6-3 NA ASSYSRRPINTEAF
TRBJ2-2 TRBV7-3 once ASNPTGENTGELF
TRBJ2-1 TRBV5-1 NA ASSQGQGSYNEQF
TRBJ2-2 TRBV27 few ASSLTGIPWNTGELF
TRBJ1-2 TRBV6-2/TRBV6-3 few ASSYSGGFGRTGQERGYT
TRBJ2-1 TRBV29-1 few SVESGNSYNEQF
TRBJ2-7 TRBV7-8 medium-sized ASSLRTSGGTYEQY
TRBJ2-1 TRBV6-2/TRBV6-3 NA ASTSVGLAGEGYNEQF
TRBJ2-1 TRBV11-2 few ASSLFPPSGSYNEQF
TRBJ2-1 TRBV11-2 few ASSEGLRRSNEQF
TRBJ2-5 TRBV7-9 once ASSSPGYQWETQY
TRBJ2-3 TRBV12-3/TRBV12-4 NA ASTPAGFGTDTQY
TRBJ2-4 TRBV20-1 few SASRRGAAKNIQY
TRBJ1-3 TRBV12-3/TRBV12-4 NA ASTLGQGARNTIY
TRBJ2-3 TRBV4-2 many ASSPTGLAGGRTDTQY
TRBJ2-5 TRBV5-1 many ASSFSRTSGSLETQY
TRBJ2-7 TRBV19 NA ASSLRVDSYEQY
TRBJ1-4 TRBV20-1 NA SAREGGTTTNEKLV
TRBJ1-6 TRBV12-3/TRBV12-4 NA ASSLRQTNNSPLH
TRBJ1-2 TRBV7-9 NA ASTTDYGYT
TRBJ2-7 TRBV7-9 few ASGLASPPYEQY
TRBJ2-4 TRBV20-1 few SARGGRDRGSLAKNIQY
TRBJ2-1 TRBV11-2 NA ASSLRTGAHNEQF
TRBJ2-7 TRBV15 NA ATSRDTGILRWEQY
TRBJ2-4 TRBV28 few ASSSREGAKNIQY
TRBJ2-7 TRBV5-1 NA ASSLDRGGYEQY
TRBJ2-2 TRBV30 NA AWSGSPTNTGELF
TRBJ2-1 TRBV14 NA ASSLLGSFSYNEQF
TRBJ2-1 TRBV7-6 NA ASSSKLAESSYNEQF
TRBJ1-1 TRBV2 NA ASRSRGHVATEAF
TRBJ2-5 TRBV28 NA ASIRQGRKETQY
TRBJ2-5 TRBV28 NA ASSSWTGEETQY
TRBJ2-3 TRBV5-1 few ASSRPRDSRTGRVVTSGTDTQY
TRBJ2-1 TRBV20-1 NA SARALPQDSHLRGQF
TRBJ2-5 TRBV23-1 NA ASSQSRRGQNQTQY
TRBJ2-7 TRBV20-1 NA SAPGLTSSYEQY
TRBJ2-3 TRBV12-3/TRBV12-4 NA ASCPGLRGPDTQY
TRBJ1-1 TRBV12-3/TRBV12-4 NA ASSFGTGAPNTEAF
TRBJ2-2 TRBV5-1 NA ASSLPRNTGELF
TRBJ2-3 TRBV27 few ASSLGIQVDTQY
TRBJ2-2 TRBV20-1 few SVPRRTGELF
TRBJ1-1 TRBV20-1 NA SARDFRATGGPGKAF
TRBJ2-7 TRBV5-1 NA ASSLPDTDEQY
TRBJ2-7 TRBV14 few ASSLLGQGMREQY
TRBJ2-3 TRBV27 few ASSALRERESGTTKEY
TRBJ2-5 TRBV4-2 NA ASSQETSGRETQY
TRBJ2-1 TRBV7-3 NA ASSQIAGGVSYNEQF
TRBJ2-1 TRBV7-7 few ASSRELAGDNEQF